The 32 T cell receptor beta chains listed next were all sequenced from one sample in a study of control samples from healthy donors and cancer patients. Assay used: immunoSEQ multiplex PCR; TCRdb lists only in-frame clones, some missing. The table includes roughly 90,000 clones, around nine tenths detected once. Sequences were obtained from PBMCs. The source is a woman aged 45-65 years with colorectal cancer.

The genes are TRBV6-5 and TRBJ1-1, with TRBD1 matching over 7 bases. Germline V gene lookup returns CDR1 MNHEY and CDR2 SVGAGI. Trimming took 5 bases from V and 3 from J; bases not matched to a gene: 6. The CDR3 runs 14 residues. The CDR3 loop reads CASSTPGGDTEAFF. CDR3 coding DNA: TGTGCCAGCAGTACCCCAGGGGGGGACACTGAAGCTTTCTTT.

The rearrangement joins TRBV6-2 or TRBV6-3 to TRBJ2-4; the match to TRBD2 covers 8 bases. This CDR3 spans 14 amino acids. Trimming cost V 4 bases and J 8 bases; bases outside gene matches: 7. CDR1 is MNHEY, CDR2 SVGEGT, per germline. Here the CDR3 DNA reads TGTGCCAGCAGTTCCCTGGGACTAGGAGACATTCAGTACTTC. It translates to CASSSLGLGDIQYF.

This clone was recorded only once. This chain links TRBV27 with TRBJ2-1; 12 positions match TRBD2. The CDR3 is 16 amino acids. V was clipped by 8 bases and J by 7 bases; unmatched bases: 12. Per the germline V gene, CDR1 is MNHEY and CDR2 is SMNVEV (reference sequence). The CDR3 sequence is CASSRALAGGLNEQFF. The CDR3 nucleotides are TGTGCCAGCTCCAGGGCCCTAGCGGGGGGGCTGAATGAGCAGTTCTTC.

The chain couples TRBV24-1 to TRBJ1-5, with a tentative D call TRBD1 (6 bases). V was cut by 5 bases and J by 2 bases, with 15 bases left in between. Germline assignment: CDR1 KGHDR and CDR2 SFDVKD. The CDR3 is 16 amino acids. As DNA, the CDR3 is TGTGCCACCAGTGGCGGTCCGCAGGGGCGCAATCAGCCCCAGCATTTT. This sequence encodes CATSGGPQGRNQPQHF.

This clone was seen a single time. The V and J genes are TRBV5-1 and TRBJ2-7; D is unresolved. Germline-derived CDR1 and CDR2 are SGHRS and YFSETQ. This CDR3 contains 14 residues. V shed 0 bases and J shed 2 bases, with 9 bases lying between them. The chain's CDR3 is CASSLAGQTYEQYV. The CDR3 DNA is TGCGCCAGCAGCTTGGCCGGGCAGACCTACGAGCAGTACGTC.

The chain couples TRBV12-5 to TRBJ1-3; D is undetermined. Trimming stripped 1 base from V and 11 bases from J, with 15 bases between. This CDR3 spans 14 amino acids. Germline V gives CDR1 LGHNT, CDR2 FRNRAP. The CDR3 reads CASGLGTSNGPIYF. CDR3 sequence (DNA): TGTGCTAGTGGTTTGGGGACCTCCAACGGCCCCATATATTTT.

The rearrangement joins TRBV5-1 to TRBJ2-5; D possibly corresponds to TRBD1 (6 bases). Trimming pared 4 bases from V and 1 base from J, leaving 14 bases between. Looked up from germline, CDR1 is SGHRS and CDR2 is YFSETQ. The CDR3 has 15 residues. Written as DNA, the CDR3 is TGCGCCAGCAGCCGTATCACAGGGTCCCAAGAGACCCAGTACTTC. Translating it yields CASSRITGSQETQYF.

Regarding this clone: The germline gene is not matched at one end of the junction; a read error may be the cause. The V call is TRBV7-2, the J call TRBJ2-1; the D gene is possibly TRBD2 (5 bases). The CDR3 totals 12 residues. From germline, CDR1 is SGHTA and CDR2 FQGNSA. The CDR3 loop reads CASSIDIGSRIF. CDR3 DNA: TGTGCCAGCAGCATAGATATAGGGAGCAGGATCTTC.

The genes are TRBV7-8 and TRBJ1-1; D remains unclear. The germline V gene encodes CDR1 SGHVS and CDR2 FQNEAQ. The CDR3 spans 14 residues. V shed 3 bases and J shed 4 bases, with 12 bases lying between them. The CDR3 spells CASSLGLEGTEAFF. The CDR3 coding sequence is TGTGCCAGCAGCTTGGGGTTAGAGGGCACTGAAGCTTTCTTT.

The chain couples TRBV15 to TRBJ1-2, with D tentatively TRBD1 (5 bases). Trimming pared 0 bases from V and 8 bases from J, leaving 13 bases between. The CDR3 spans 14 residues. Germline-derived CDR1 and CDR2 are LNHNV and YYDKDF (reference sequence). Written as DNA, the CDR3 is TGTGCCACCAGCAGAGATCGGGGGACGGGAGGCTACACCTTC. Translating it yields CATSRDRGTGGYTF.

The chain is built from TRBV7-9 and TRBJ2-2; D is possibly TRBD1 or TRBD2 (5 bases each). Trimming cost V 1 base and J 5 bases, with 14 bases left between them. Germline-derived CDR1 and CDR2 are SEHNR and FQNEAQ (reference sequence). The CDR3 loop spans 16 amino acids. CDR3 bases: TGTGCCAGCAGCTTAGGAGGGGCTAGGAATACCGGGGAGCTGTTTTTT. Protein sequence: CASSLGGARNTGELFF. Looking up the rest from reference TRBV7-9 and TRBJ2-2 gives the full variable domain: DTGVSQNPRHKITKRGQNVTFRCDPISEHNRLYWYRQTLGQGPEFLTYFQNEAQLEKSRLLSDRFSAERPKGSFSTLEIQRTEQGDSAMYLCASSLGGARNTGELFFGEGSRLTVL.

The CDR3 DNA reads as TGTGCCAGCAGCTTGGTGGGAGATACGCAGTATTTT. It codes for CASSLVGDTQYF. The chain carries TRBV5-6 and TRBJ2-3; D is uncertain. Germline CDR1 is SGHDT and CDR2 is YYEEEE. V dropped 0 bases and J dropped 5 bases, with 4 bases sitting between them. The CDR3 has 12 amino acids.

The V gene is TRBV28, the J gene TRBJ2-7; D unresolved. This CDR3 is 14 amino acids long. Trimming took 6 bases from V and 2 from J, leaving 14 bases between them. Germline V lookup: CDR1 MDHEN, CDR2 SYDVKM. DNA for the CDR3: TGTGCCAGCAGCCTCCCTGGGTCAGCCTACGAGCAGTACGTC. The encoded protein is CASSLPGSAYEQYV.

This chain connects TRBV7-2 to TRBJ2-1; 7 bases match TRBD1. Germline V gene lookup returns CDR1 SGHTA and CDR2 FQGNSA. J gave up 13 bases and V 4 bases, and 7 bases lay outside the gene matches. The CDR3 is 12 amino acids. The CDR3, as DNA: TGTGCCAGCAGCTGGGAGACAGGGATCCAGTTCTTC. It is translated as CASSWETGIQFF.

The V gene is TRBV6-5, the J gene TRBJ1-3, with D uncertain. CDR1 is MNHEY, CDR2 SVGAGI, per germline. V was shortened by 7 bases and J by 0 bases, with 13 bases between the two germline ends. There are 15 residues in the CDR3. This CDR3 is CASTLVDTSGNTIYF. In DNA form, the CDR3 reads TGTGCCAGCACCTTAGTAGACACCTCTGGAAACACCATATATTTT.

V gene TRBV29-1 combines with J gene TRBJ1-2, with 7 bases that match TRBD1. The germline CDR1 and CDR2 sequences are SQVTM and ANQGSEA. The CDR3 extends over 14 amino acids. V dropped 0 bases and J dropped 2; count of bases not matched to a gene: 3. CDR3 bases: TGCAGCGTTGAAGATAACAGGGGCAACTATGGCTACACCTTC. It yields the protein CSVEDNRGNYGYTF.

The V call is TRBV28, the J call TRBJ2-2; possible D gene TRBD2, 6 bases. The CDR3 covers 16 residues. The germline V gene has CDR1 MDHEN and CDR2 SYDVKM. V lost 6 bases and J 7 bases, leaving 21 bases between the germline ends. DNA of the CDR3: TGTGCCAGCAGCTGGGACTTGGGGCAGGGTGGCGGGGAGCTGTTTTTT. Its translation: CASSWDLGQGGGELFF.

The CDR3 nucleotides read TGTGCTAGTGGTTTATTGAGGACCGGCCCCACCTTC. As protein: CASGLLRTGPTF. V gene TRBV12-5 combines with J gene TRBJ1-2; no firm D call. This CDR3 spans 12 amino acids. CDR1 and CDR2 (germline): LGHNT, FRNRAP. The V and J ends lost 3 bases and 13 bases respectively, with 15 bases between them.

The chain recombines TRBV6-1 with TRBJ1-2, with no clear D. Germline V gene lookup returns CDR1 MNHNS and CDR2 SASEGT. V lost 1 base, J lost 0 bases, and 15 bases lay in between. The CDR3 spans 17 residues. The CDR3: CASSEGEGAVSNYGYTF. In DNA, the CDR3 is TGTGCCAGCAGTGAAGGTGAAGGAGCCGTTTCTAACTATGGCTACACCTTC.

V is TRBV3-1 (or the pseudogene TRBV3-2) and J is TRBJ2-2; unclear D gene. Germline V gene lookup returns CDR1 LGHDT and CDR2 YNNKEL (reference sequence). Trimming removed 1 base at V and 6 bases at J, with 3 bases between. The CDR3 has 12 residues. Here the CDR3 DNA reads TGTGCCAGCAGCCAAGGACCCGGGGAGCTGTTTTTT. It is translated as CASSQGPGELFF.

V is TRBV7-2 and J is TRBJ2-1; TRBD2 might be the D (5 bases). This CDR3 comprises 13 residues. V lost 3 bases, J lost 11 bases, and 14 bases lay in between. The germline gives CDR1 SGHTA, CDR2 FQGNSA. CDR3 loop: CASSFGTSQQQFF. DNA of the CDR3: TGTGCCAGCAGCTTCGGTACTAGTCAACAGCAGTTCTTC. Full variable domain (remainder filled in from reference TRBV7-2 and TRBJ2-1): GAGVSQSPSNKVTEKGKDVELRCDPISGHTALYWYRQSLGQGLEFLIYFQGNSAPDKSGLPSDRFSAERTGGSVSTLTIQRTQQEDSAVYLCASSFGTSQQQFFGPGTRLTVL.

This chain joins TRBV6-5 and TRBJ2-7; D may be TRBD1 or TRBD2 (5 bases each). Germline V gene sequence: CDR1 MNHEY, CDR2 SVGAGI. CDR3 size: 11 residues. V was trimmed by 6 bases and J by 4 bases, leaving 7 bases between them. The CDR3 loop reads CASRGTYEQYV. The DNA of the CDR3 is TGTGCCAGCAGAGGGACGTACGAGCAGTACGTC.

The chain uses TRBV7-6 and TRBJ1-3, with 10 bases fitting TRBD1. The junction had 5 bases not matched to a gene; V was cut back by 5 bases and J by 4 bases. The CDR3 totals 15 residues. The germline V gene has CDR1 SGHVS and CDR2 FNYEAQ. The CDR3 loop is CASSQRTGGGNTIYF. The CDR3 region has the DNA TGTGCCAGCAGCCAGAGGACAGGGGGAGGAAACACCATATATTTT.

The CDR3 loop reads CASSDRGGKNIQYF. The CDR3 DNA sequence: TGCGCCAGCAGTGACCGAGGGGGCAAAAACATTCAGTACTTC. V usage is TRBV10-1 and J usage is TRBJ2-4; possibly TRBD1 for D (6 bases). The ends were cut back, 3 bases at V and 3 bases at J, with 9 bases in the middle. The CDR3 is made up of 14 amino acids. The germline V gene encodes CDR1 WNHNN and CDR2 SYGVQD (reference sequence).

This rearrangement joins TRBV18 to TRBJ1-5; TRBD1 aligns across 7 bases. Germline V gives CDR1 KGHSH, CDR2 LQKENI. V lost 3 bases to trimming and J lost 6 bases; unmatched junction nucleotides: 5. The CDR3 loop spans 14 amino acids. This CDR3 reads CASSPDREGQPQHF. In nucleotides, the CDR3 is TGTGCCAGCTCACCTGACAGGGAGGGTCAGCCCCAGCATTTT.

This chain links TRBV21-1 with TRBJ2-2; TRBD2 is the table's D call and was not checked against the DNA. TRBV21-1 is a pseudogene locus. The CDR3 totals 18 residues. As DNA, the CDR3 is TGTGCCAGCATCAAGGGGGTGCCTAGCGGGGTGAACACCGGGGAGCTGTTTTTT. It translates to CASIKGVPSGVNTGELFF.

In this sample, this clone turned up a few times. This chain joins TRBV6-2 or TRBV6-3 and TRBJ1-1; unclear D gene. Trimming stripped 5 bases from V and 4 bases from J, with 17 bases between. CDR3 size: 15 residues. Germline lookup yields CDR1 MNHEY and CDR2 SVGEGT. In DNA, the CDR3 is TGTGCCAGCAGTCCGAACTCCTTTTGGAGCACTGAAGCTTTCTTT. Protein product: CASSPNSFWSTEAFF.

The chain carries TRBV6-5 and TRBJ1-5; 7 positions agree with TRBD1. The length of the CDR3 is 14 residues. V shed 6 bases and J 2 bases; nucleotides not matched to a gene: 4. The germline gives CDR1 MNHEY, CDR2 SVGAGI. CDR3 loop: CASRRTGRNQPQHF. CDR3 nucleotides: TGTGCCAGCAGGCGGACAGGCCGCAATCAGCCCCAGCATTTT.

This clone was counted between two and nine times. The CDR3 reads CASSQGLGNSPLHF. The CDR3 DNA reads as TGTGCCAGCAGCCAAGGGCTTGGCAATTCACCCCTCCACTTT. This chain uses TRBV14 with TRBJ1-6; D is unclear. The V end was cut by 1 base, the J end by 7 bases, with 8 bases between. This CDR3 is 14 amino acids long. CDR1 and CDR2 (germline): SGHDN, FVKESK.

V and J are TRBV5-5 and TRBJ2-3; D might be TRBD2 (5 bases). Germline V CDR1 and CDR2: SGHKS, YYEKEE (reference sequence). There are 15 residues in the CDR3. Trimming pared 3 bases from V and 1 base from J, leaving 12 bases between. CDR3 residues: CASSSGSLGTDTQYF. The CDR3 DNA reads as TGTGCCAGCAGCTCGGGGAGTCTCGGCACAGATACGCAGTATTTT. The variable domain in full, with the rest retrieved from reference TRBV5-5 and TRBJ2-3, is DAGVTQSPTHLIKTRGQQVTLRCSPISGHKSVSWYQQVLGQGPQFIFQYYEKEERGRGNFPDRFSARQFPNYSSELNVNALLLGDSALYLCASSSGSLGTDTQYFGPGTRLTVL.

V and J are TRBV5-5 and TRBJ1-5; 7 bases are a match to TRBD1. The V and J ends lost 5 bases and 0 bases, in that order; junction bases with no gene match: 11. The CDR3 has 17 amino acids. The germline CDR1 and CDR2 sequences are SGHKS and YYEKEE (reference sequence). CDR3 protein: CASSKSMGQSSNQPQHF. CDR3 nucleotides: TGTGCCAGCAGTAAATCGATGGGACAGTCTAGCAATCAGCCCCAGCATTTT.

The chain joins TRBV19 to TRBJ1-1; D might be TRBD1 (5 bases). The CDR3 is 14 amino acids. V gave up 5 bases and J gave up 4 bases, with 14 bases separating them. Germline V gives CDR1 LNHDA, CDR2 SQIVND (reference sequence). This CDR3 is CASSARDRLTEAFF. The DNA for the CDR3 is TGTGCCAGTAGTGCCCGCGACAGACTCACTGAAGCTTTCTTT.